Shown below are 30 T cell receptor beta chains from a single sample sequenced in a study of siplizumab effects on memory and regulatory T cells. Sequencing was performed with immunoSEQ multiplex PCR; in TCRdb, only in-frame clones are kept and a portion is missing. This table holds about 56,000 clones, around 97% found once. Sequenced material: naive CD8+ T cells sorted from blood. Every receptor here comes from a human donor in good health.

The rearrangement joins TRBV6-9 to TRBJ1-1; D is unresolved. CDR3 size: 14 residues. CDR1 is MNHGY and CDR2 is SVAAGI in the germline V gene. The V and J ends lost 6 bases and 11 bases respectively, with 22 bases between them. The CDR3 loop is CASSLPGMPERAFF. The CDR3 coding sequence is TGTGCCAGCAGCCTACCCGGAATGCCCGAAAGGGCTTTCTTT.

The rearrangement links TRBV2 to TRBJ2-7; 8 positions match TRBD1. In germline, CDR1 is SNHLY, CDR2 FYNNEI. This CDR3 has 13 residues. V lost 6 bases, J lost 0 bases, and 1 base stayed unmatched. Written as DNA, the CDR3 is TGTGCCAGCAGAGGGACAGGCTCCTACGAGCAGTACTTC. It translates to CASRGTGSYEQYF.

The chain recombines TRBV7-9 with TRBJ1-3, with D unclear. V was pared by 6 bases and J by 0 bases, with 9 bases between. Germline V gives CDR1 SEHNR, CDR2 FQNEAQ (reference sequence). The CDR3 runs to 14 residues. As DNA, the CDR3 is TGTGCCAGCAGTTCGACGGCCTCTGGAAACACCATATATTTT. Translating it yields CASSSTASGNTIYF.

The chain has TRBV28 and TRBJ2-5; D is ambiguous. Germline values: CDR1 MDHEN, CDR2 SYDVKM. This CDR3 has 13 amino acids. V lost 2 bases to trimming and J lost 3 bases, with 7 bases between them. The CDR3 here is CASSLKVEETQYF. CDR3 nucleotide sequence: TGTGCCAGCAGTTTAAAGGTGGAAGAGACCCAGTACTTC.

The chain links TRBV9 to TRBJ2-3; TRBD1 is a possible D gene (5 bases). The germline V and J ends were trimmed by 4 bases and 1 base, with 13 bases remaining between them. The CDR3 runs 15 residues. Germline V lookup: CDR1 SGDLS, CDR2 YYNGEE. The CDR3 region has the DNA TGTGCCAGCAGCTCTTGGATAGGGGGCACAGATACGCAGTATTTT. Residues: CASSSWIGGTDTQYF.

The chain employs TRBV7-3 and TRBJ2-5; the D gene could be TRBD1 or TRBD2 (5 bases each). There are 15 residues in the CDR3. The germline V gene encodes CDR1 SGHTA and CDR2 FQGTGA. V lost 5 bases to trimming and J lost 0 bases, with 13 bases between them. The CDR3 here is CASSASGSDQETQYF. DNA of the CDR3: TGTGCCAGCAGCGCCTCAGGGAGCGACCAAGAGACCCAGTACTTC.

This chain connects TRBV28 to TRBJ2-4; 10 bases fit TRBD1. Germline V CDR1 and CDR2: MDHEN, SYDVKM. With 7 bases clipped from V and 7 bases from J, the junction kept 10 bases outside the gene matches. The CDR3 length is 15 residues. CDR3: CASTRTGGVLNIQYF. CDR3 coding DNA: TGTGCCAGCACCAGGACAGGGGGGGTTTTGAACATTCAGTACTTC.

V gene TRBV28 combines with J gene TRBJ2-7; TRBD2 is a possible D gene (5 bases). Germline V lookup: CDR1 MDHEN, CDR2 SYDVKM. CDR3 length: 14 amino acids. With 1 base removed from V and 7 bases from J, the gap between germline ends came to 14 bases. CDR3 sequence: CASSLSGWASEQYF. The CDR3 bases are TGTGCCAGCAGTTTATCGGGGTGGGCTAGTGAGCAGTACTTC.

The gene calls are TRBV6-1 and TRBJ2-7; D uncertain. Germline loops: CDR1 MNHNS, CDR2 SASEGT. This CDR3 is 13 amino acids long. The V end was cut by 2 bases, the J end by 7 bases, with 12 bases between. CDR3 loop: CASSERSSREQYF. The CDR3 bases are TGTGCCAGCAGTGAAAGGTCTTCAAGAGAGCAGTACTTC.

The genes are TRBV7-3 and TRBJ2-1; 10 bases line up with TRBD1. The CDR3 runs 16 residues. V was clipped by 5 bases and J by 4 bases; unmatched bases: 8. CDR1 SGHTA and CDR2 FQGTGA come from the germline V gene. Here the CDR3 reads CASSPHPGQGYNEQFF. CDR3 sequence (DNA): TGTGCCAGCAGCCCCCATCCGGGACAGGGGTACAATGAGCAGTTCTTC. The variable domain in full, with the rest retrieved from reference TRBV7-3 and TRBJ2-1, is GAGVSQTPSNKVTEKGKYVELRCDPISGHTALYWYRQSLGQGPEFLIYFQGTGAADDSGLPNDRFFAVRPEGSVSTLKIQRTERGDSAVYLCASSPHPGQGYNEQFFGPGTRLTVL.

To note about this clone: The junction does not match germline at one end; this may be a read error. V usage is TRBV7-7 and J usage is TRBJ2-1; 14 positions match TRBD2. CDR3 length equals 15 residues. CDR1 is SSHAT, CDR2 FNYEAQ, per germline (reference sequence). CDR3 bases: TGTGCTAGCAGCCCCGGACTAGCGGGAGGAAATGAGCAGTTCTTC. Translating it yields CASSPGLAGGNEQFF.

V gene TRBV11-1 combines with J gene TRBJ2-7; tentative D call: TRBD2 (6 bases). Per the germline V gene, CDR1 is SGHAT and CDR2 is FQDESV (reference sequence). The CDR3 spans 19 residues. The V gene lost 5 bases and the J gene lost 1 base, with 27 bases spanning the gap. The CDR3 nucleotides read TGTGCCAGCAGCCGCAGACTAGAGGGGATAATATCAGATTCCTACGAGCAGTACTTC. Its protein product is CASSRRLEGIISDSYEQYF.

The gene calls are TRBV28 and TRBJ1-5; D ambiguous. CDR1 and CDR2 from the germline V gene are MDHEN and SYDVKM. Deletions cut 7 bases from V and 0 bases from J, with 19 bases between. The CDR3 contains 17 residues. This CDR3 is CASIGTDGLYSNQPQHF. Written as DNA, the CDR3 is TGTGCCAGCATAGGAACGGACGGCCTATATAGCAATCAGCCCCAGCATTTT.

The chain links TRBV29-1 to TRBJ2-2; 7 positions agree with TRBD2. Germline V gene lookup returns CDR1 SQVTM and CDR2 ANQGSEA. Germline trimming cut 8 bases from V and 6 bases from J; bases unmatched to any gene: 6. The CDR3 runs 12 residues. The CDR3 loop reads CSSRGRAGELFF. In DNA, the CDR3 is TGCAGCTCACGGGGGAGGGCCGGGGAGCTGTTTTTT.

J is TRBJ2-2 and V is TRBV13, with TRBD1 identical over 12 bases. J gave up 7 bases and V 6 bases, and 12 bases lay outside the gene matches. Germline CDR1 reads PRHDT; CDR2 reads FYEKMQ (reference sequence). The CDR3 sequence is 17 residues long. The CDR3 sequence: CASRSAGTGGAGGELFF. CDR3 coding DNA: TGTGCCAGCAGATCCGCCGGGACAGGGGGCGCGGGCGGGGAGCTGTTTTTT.

This sequence joins TRBV27 and TRBJ2-7; 9 bases map to TRBD1. J gave up 4 bases and V 3 bases, and 7 bases lay outside the gene matches. There are 15 residues in the CDR3. Germline V CDR1 and CDR2: MNHEY, SMNVEV (reference sequence). The CDR3 here is CASSFSGTGTYEQYF. DNA for the CDR3: TGTGCCAGCAGTTTTTCTGGGACAGGGACGTACGAGCAGTACTTC.

V gene TRBV30 combines with J gene TRBJ2-7, with D unresolved. From germline, CDR1 is GTSNPN and CDR2 SVGIG (reference sequence). This CDR3 has 14 amino acids. Trimming cost V 0 bases and J 1 base, with 10 bases left between them. The CDR3 is CAWSVHTDSYEQYF. In nucleotides, the CDR3 is TGTGCCTGGAGTGTACATACTGATTCCTACGAGCAGTACTTC. Full variable domain (outside the CDR3, taken from reference TRBV30 and TRBJ2-7): SQTIHQWPATLVQPVGSPLSLECTVEGTSNPNLYWYRQAAGRGLQLLFYSVGIGQISSEVPQNLSASRPQDRQFILSSKKLLLSDSGFYLCAWSVHTDSYEQYFGPGTRLTVT.

This chain connects TRBV14 to TRBJ2-2; no clear D gene. This CDR3 spans 12 amino acids. The V gene's germline CDR1 is SGHDN and CDR2 FVKESK. Deletions cut 3 bases from V and 6 bases from J, with 5 bases between. CDR3 in DNA: TGTGCCAGCAGCCACCTTGCCGGGGAGCTGTTTTTT. Its protein is CASSHLAGELFF. Using reference TRBV14 and TRBJ2-2 for the parts outside the CDR3, the full variable domain is EAGVTQFPSHSVIEKGQTVTLRCDPISGHDNLYWYRRVMGKEIKFLLHFVKESKQDESGMPNNRFLAERTGGTYSTLKVQPAELEDSGVYFCASSHLAGELFFGEGSRLTVL.

This chain uses TRBV9 with TRBJ2-1, with 7 bases matching TRBD2. CDR1 is SGDLS, CDR2 YYNGEE, per germline. Germline trimming cut 3 bases from V and 5 bases from J; bases unmatched to any gene: 8. The CDR3 extends over 15 amino acids. The CDR3 protein is CASSAGGSADNEQFF. The CDR3 DNA is TGTGCCAGCAGCGCCGGGGGGAGTGCGGACAATGAGCAGTTCTTC.

This rearrangement joins TRBV2 to TRBJ2-3; 9 bases map to TRBD1. Germline V gene data show CDR1 as SNHLY and CDR2 as FYNNEI. This CDR3 region has 14 residues. V shed 9 bases and J 3 bases; nucleotides not matched to a gene: 7. The CDR3 DNA follows: TGTGCCAGTCCTAGAGGACAGGGGACAGATACGCAGTATTTT. It translates to CASPRGQGTDTQYF.

The rearrangement uses TRBV4-2 and TRBJ2-7; 11 positions match TRBD2. The V and J ends lost 0 bases and 4 bases, in that order; junction bases with no gene match: 2. The germline CDR1 and CDR2 sequences are LGHNA and YNFKEQ. The CDR3 runs 15 residues. CDR3 sequence: CASSQDTSGSYEQYF. The CDR3, as DNA: TGTGCCAGCAGCCAAGATACTAGCGGGAGTTACGAGCAGTACTTC.

This clone was counted between two and nine times. The chain is built from TRBV2 and TRBJ1-4; no firm D call. This CDR3 has 11 residues. The V and J ends lost 7 bases and 6 bases respectively, with 6 bases between them. The germline V gene encodes CDR1 SNHLY and CDR2 FYNNEI. The CDR3: CASMMYEKLFF. CDR3 nucleotides: TGTGCCAGCATGATGTATGAAAAACTGTTTTTT.

The rearrangement uses TRBV23-1 and TRBJ1-1; D is undetermined. TRBV23-1 is an ORF for which the function is uncertain. This CDR3 region has 14 residues. The V end was cut by 1 base, the J end by 1 base, with 7 bases between. DNA of the CDR3: TGCGCCAGCAGTCAATACCGGGGGAACACTGAAGCTTTCTTT. Encoded protein: CASSQYRGNTEAFF.

The chain recombines TRBV4-3 with TRBJ2-1; tentative D call: TRBD1 (6 bases). The V gene's germline CDR1 is LGHNA and CDR2 YSLEER. The V end was cut by 0 bases, the J end by 3 bases, with 9 bases between. The length of the CDR3 is 15 residues. CDR3 loop: CASSQDRTVYNEQFF. The CDR3 region has the DNA TGCGCCAGCAGCCAAGATCGGACAGTCTACAATGAGCAGTTCTTC.

The J gene is TRBJ1-2, the V gene TRBV29-1; the match to TRBD1 covers 8 bases. CDR1 is SQVTM, CDR2 ANQGSEA, per germline. This CDR3 has 12 residues. The trim removed 7 bases at V and 8 bases at J, leaving 9 bases unmatched. The CDR3 sequence: CSGGQGRGGYTF. The CDR3 bases are TGCAGCGGAGGACAGGGTAGAGGAGGCTACACCTTC. The full variable domain, its missing parts supplied by reference TRBV29-1 and TRBJ1-2, is SAVISQKPSRDICQRGTSLTIQCQVDSQVTMMFWYRQQPGQSLTLIATANQGSEATYESGFVIDKFPISRPNLTFSTLTVSNMSPEDSSIYLCSGGQGRGGYTFGSGTRLTVV.

The rearrangement links TRBV28 to TRBJ1-6; D ambiguous. Trimming removed 2 bases from V and 10 bases from J, with 6 bases in between. The CDR3 is 12 amino acids. Germline loops: CDR1 MDHEN, CDR2 SYDVKM. This CDR3 is CASSLGSSPLHF. The CDR3, as DNA: TGTGCCAGCAGTTTAGGGAGCTCACCCCTCCACTTT.

The chain recombines TRBV5-1 with TRBJ2-7; TRBD2 matches at 9 bases. The CDR3 totals 15 residues. The germline V gene encodes CDR1 SGHRS and CDR2 YFSETQ. V shed 6 bases and J 5 bases; nucleotides not matched to a gene: 12. For the CDR3, the DNA is TGCGCCAGCACCCCGGGGGCGGGAGGGCCAGACGAGCAGTACTTC. Protein sequence: CASTPGAGGPDEQYF.

The chain carries TRBV27 and TRBJ2-5; D call uncertain. This CDR3 region has 16 residues. From germline, CDR1 is MNHEY and CDR2 SMNVEV (reference sequence). V gave up 4 bases and J gave up 5 bases, with 20 bases separating them. The CDR3 loop is CASSSSRAQIQETQYF. The CDR3, as DNA: TGTGCCAGCAGTTCAAGTCGGGCTCAGATTCAGGAGACCCAGTACTTC.

This chain links TRBV7-2 with TRBJ2-6; no firm D call. Per germline, CDR1 SGHTA and CDR2 FQGNSA. V lost 5 bases, J lost 1 base, and 21 bases lay in between. The CDR3 is made up of 19 amino acids. CDR3 amino acids: CASSPSVEPSLSGANVLTF. DNA of the CDR3: TGTGCCAGCAGCCCGTCCGTCGAGCCCTCCCTATCTGGGGCCAACGTCCTGACTTTC.

The V call is TRBV9, the J call TRBJ2-1; 9 bases are a match to TRBD2. The V and J ends lost 1 base and 4 bases, in that order; junction bases with no gene match: 9. Looked up from germline, CDR1 is SGDLS and CDR2 is YYNGEE. The CDR3 is 17 residues long. The CDR3 DNA reads as TGTGCCAGCAGCGTATCCTCAGGACTAGCGTTTTACAATGAGCAGTTCTTC. It translates to CASSVSSGLAFYNEQFF. Variable domain in full (rest from reference TRBV9 and TRBJ2-1): DSGVTQTPKHLITATGQRVTLRCSPRSGDLSVYWYQQSLDQGLQFLIQYYNGEERAKGNILERFSAQQFPDLHSELNLSSLELGDSALYFCASSVSSGLAFYNEQFFGPGTRLTVL.